These 2 T cell receptor beta chains share one sample of origin, sequenced in a study of shared clonotypes between healthy human individuals (dated by TCRdb to between 2020 and 2021). The library was generated by the immunoSEQ multiplex PCR assay. TCRdb carries this immuneACCESS record with in-frame sequences only. Its versions omit some clonotypes, under half of them owing to an unresolved V gene in the studies checked, with the rest unexplained. Across this sample there are 2.3 million or so clones, with more than 80% seen only once. The ten biggest clones cover about 0.39% of the sample. What was sequenced was naive CD4+ T cells from PBMCs. The sample's cell subset or site, from its label and the paper: CD45RA+ positively selected. The receptors were gathered from a man aged 18 to 29 in good health. Some clones in this sample may be carry-over from other donors' samples.

The chain links TRBV21-1 to TRBJ1-1; the D call in the table, TRBD1, was not verified against the DNA. TRBV21-1 is reported as a pseudogene. The CDR3 has 18 amino acids. The CDR3 DNA reads as TGTGCCAGCAGCACCCCCACGGGACAGCCGAGGGGAGACACTGAAGCTTTCTTT. Residues: CASSTPTGQPRGDTEAFF.

This chain joins TRBV5-1 and TRBJ2-7; 7 positions match TRBD2. CDR3 length equals 12 residues. V was pared by 5 bases and J by 3 bases, with 2 bases of the junction left unmatched. From germline, CDR1 is SGHRS and CDR2 YFSETQ. CDR3 DNA: TGCGCCAGCAGGGCTAGCGGCTACGAGCAGTACTTC. Translation gives CASRASGYEQYF. Together with reference TRBV5-1 and TRBJ2-7, the CDR3 gives the full variable domain: KAGVTQTPRYLIKTRGQQVTLSCSPISGHRSVSWYQQTPGQGLQFLFEYFSETQRNKGNFPGRFSGRQFSNSRSEMNVSTLELGDSALYLCASRASGYEQYFGPGTRLTVT.